This T cell receptor (beta chain) was recorded in a study of blood T cell repertoires in COVID-19. This CDR3 has 16 residues. Looked up from germline, CDR1 is KGHSH and CDR2 is LQKENI. V trimming: 5 bases; J trimming: 7 bases; junction bases outside the gene matches: 11. The assay was immunoSEQ multiplex PCR, and TCRdb's table has in-frame clones only and misses some. The table includes about 26,000 clones, around 92% detected once. Material: peripheral blood. The receptor comes from a human donor in a cohort sampled during active COVID-19. The chain couples TRBV18 to TRBJ1-6, with 7 bases that match TRBD1. This chain's CDR3 is CASSALKGGRNSPLHF. For the CDR3, the DNA is TGTGCCAGCTCAGCCCTGAAAGGGGGCAGGAATTCACCCCTCCACTTT.